The 24 T cell receptor beta chains below were found in one sample sequenced in a study of T cell responses to AZD1222 COVID-19 vaccine. Some clones are missing from TCRdb's copy, which holds only in-frame ones; the method was immunoSEQ multiplex PCR. Among 60,000 to 65,000 clones listed, less than 90% were seen once. The source material was peripheral blood, sampled on day 0 of AZD1222 vaccination. The receptors were gathered from an adult in good health.

The J gene is TRBJ2-2, the V gene TRBV5-4; D unresolved. The CDR3 is 16 amino acids. Germline CDR1 SGHNT, CDR2 YYREEE (reference sequence). The V end lost 4 bases, the J end lost 4 bases, and 17 bases lay between the germline ends. Here the CDR3 DNA reads TGTGCCAGCAGCACGCTGGGGAATTGGGGCACCGGGGAGCTGTTTTTT. This encodes CASSTLGNWGTGELFF.

This clone was seen only a few times. The chain combines TRBV27 with TRBJ2-5, with 9 bases aligning to TRBD1. The CDR3 has 17 amino acids. Trimming removed 3 bases from V and 3 bases from J; junction bases left unmatched: 11. In germline, CDR1 is MNHEY, CDR2 SMNVEV (reference sequence). The CDR3 DNA is TGTGCCAGCAGTTTCACAGGGGGCCATAGGTTAGAAGAGACCCAGTACTTC. This codes for CASSFTGGHRLEETQYF.

The table lists this clone with a few counts. The chain has TRBV29-1 and TRBJ1-1, with D hard to call. The CDR3 length is 14 residues. The germline CDR1 and CDR2 sequences are SQVTM and ANQGSEA. Trimming took 7 bases from V and 6 from J, leaving 21 bases between them. The CDR3 is CSAGNRATDAEAFF. The DNA of the CDR3 is TGCAGCGCCGGAAACAGAGCCACAGACGCTGAAGCTTTCTTT.

The chain recombines TRBV7-2 with TRBJ1-2; D is uncertain. The CDR3 runs to 14 residues. CDR1 and CDR2 (germline): SGHTA, FQGNSA. V lost 1 base and J 7 bases, leaving 13 bases between the germline ends. The DNA of the CDR3 is TGTGCCAGCAGCTTAGGGCCAGGACCCTCTGGCTACACCTTC. Its translation: CASSLGPGPSGYTF.

The V and J genes are TRBV4-2 and TRBJ2-7, with D possibly matching TRBD2 (5 bases). The CDR3 has 13 amino acids. From germline, CDR1 is LGHNA and CDR2 YNFKEQ. Trimming removed 1 base from V and 6 bases from J, with 10 bases in between. Here the CDR3 reads CASSQGARVEQYF. CDR3 DNA: TGTGCCAGCAGCCAAGGCGCGCGGGTCGAGCAGTACTTC.

This sequence joins TRBV6-5 and TRBJ1-3; D is perhaps TRBD1 (5 bases). Deletions cut 9 bases from V and 1 base from J, with 13 bases between. The CDR3 is made up of 14 amino acids. Germline V lookup: CDR1 MNHEY, CDR2 SVGAGI. The CDR3 is CASSDSNSGNTIYF. As DNA, the CDR3 is TGTGCCAGTAGCGACAGTAATTCTGGAAACACCATATATTTT.

V and J are TRBV6-6 and TRBJ2-2; 12 positions agree with TRBD1. The CDR3 totals 19 residues. V lost 5 bases and J lost 6; bases outside the gene matches: 16. Germline CDR1 is MNHNY and CDR2 is SVGAGI (reference sequence). This CDR3 is CASSPPPHLGQGAAGELFF. CDR3 nucleotide sequence: TGTGCCAGCAGTCCACCCCCCCATTTGGGACAGGGGGCGGCCGGGGAGCTGTTTTTT.

This chain links TRBV6-6 with TRBJ1-2, with 9 bases matching TRBD1. Germline V gene sequence: CDR1 MNHNY, CDR2 SVGAGI (reference sequence). CDR3 length: 14 amino acids. Trimming at V came to 2 bases and at J to 5 bases, leaving 3 bases not matched to a gene. The CDR3 protein is CASSYGTGIYGYTF. CDR3 DNA sequence: TGTGCCAGCAGTTACGGGACAGGGATATATGGCTACACCTTC.

The sample holds one count of this clone. The J gene is TRBJ1-1, the V gene TRBV5-1; D uncertain. Germline CDR1 is SGHRS and CDR2 is YFSETQ. The length of the CDR3 is 14 residues. Trimming took off 0 bases at V and 2 bases at J, with 8 bases between the two ends. The DNA of the CDR3 is TGCGCCAGCAGCTTGGCCCCAGGAAACACTGAAGCTTTCTTT. Encoded protein: CASSLAPGNTEAFF.

The chain joins TRBV5-1 to TRBJ1-5; D unresolved. The CDR3 consists of 16 residues. Trimming cost V 0 bases and J 2 bases, with 12 bases left between them. The germline V gene has CDR1 SGHRS and CDR2 YFSETQ. The chain's CDR3 is CASSLGLGSGNQPQHF. DNA of the CDR3: TGCGCCAGCAGCTTGGGGCTAGGGTCGGGCAATCAGCCCCAGCATTTT.

The chain has TRBV7-8 and TRBJ1-5; D is uncertain. The length of the CDR3 is 19 residues. The ends were cut back, 5 bases at V and 0 bases at J, with 23 bases in the middle. Germline CDR1 and CDR2: SGHVS and FQNEAQ. The DNA for the CDR3 is TGTGCCAGCAGCCCCGCCGGACGGCGGTTCTCGTTTAGCAATCAGCCCCAGCATTTT. This sequence encodes CASSPAGRRFSFSNQPQHF. Full variable domain (outside the CDR3, taken from reference TRBV7-8 and TRBJ1-5): GAGVSQSPRYKVAKRGQDVALRCDPISGHVSLFWYQQALGQGPEFLTYFQNEAQLDKSGLPSDRFFAERPEGSVSTLKIQRTQQEDSAVYLCASSPAGRRFSFSNQPQHFGDGTRLSIL.

The chain carries TRBV6-2 or TRBV6-3 and TRBJ1-3; D remains ambiguous. Trimming left V 2 bases short and J 0 bases short, with 8 bases between. Germline CDR1 is MNHEY and CDR2 is SVGEGT. This CDR3 has 15 amino acids. CDR3 coding DNA: TGTGCCAGCAGTTACGGGCAGCTCTCTGGAAACACCATATATTTT. Translation: CASSYGQLSGNTIYF.

V and J are TRBV11-2 and TRBJ2-4; D is perhaps TRBD1 or TRBD2 (6 bases each). Germline CDR1 and CDR2: SGHAT and FQNNGV. Trimming took off 3 bases at V and 7 bases at J, with 19 bases between the two ends. This CDR3 has 16 amino acids. The CDR3 DNA reads TGTGCCAGCAGCTTCGGACTTCGGGGGCGGGTGAACATTCAGTACTTC. Translating gives CASSFGLRGRVNIQYF. The complete variable domain, with remaining parts taken from reference TRBV11-2 and TRBJ2-4, reads EAGVAQSPRYKIIEKRQSVAFWCNPISGHATLYWYQQILGQGPKLLIQFQNNGVVDDSQLPKDRFSAERLKGVDSTLKIQPAKLEDSAVYLCASSFGLRGRVNIQYFGAGTRLSVL.

Relative to its sample, this clone is medium-sized. The V call is TRBV6-5, the J call TRBJ1-1, with D unclear. This CDR3 contains 13 residues. The germline V and J ends were trimmed by 0 bases and 4 bases, with 6 bases remaining between them. The germline CDR1 and CDR2 sequences are MNHEY and SVGAGI. CDR3 in amino acids: CASSYSGSTEAFF. CDR3 DNA sequence: TGTGCCAGCAGTTACTCGGGAAGCACTGAAGCTTTCTTT.

This clone was counted a few times. This sequence joins TRBV19 and TRBJ2-1; perhaps D is TRBD1 or TRBD2 (5 bases each). This CDR3 contains 14 residues. V was trimmed by 2 bases and J by 4 bases, leaving 9 bases between them. CDR1 is LNHDA, CDR2 SQIVND, per germline (reference sequence). The chain's CDR3 is CASSIMGVYNEQFF. For the CDR3, the DNA is TGTGCCAGTAGTATAATGGGGGTTTACAATGAGCAGTTCTTC. The full variable domain, in which reference TRBV19 and TRBJ2-1 provide the parts outside the CDR3, is DGGITQSPKYLFRKEGQNVTLSCEQNLNHDAMYWYRQDPGQGLRLIYYSQIVNDFQKGDIAEGYSVSREKKESFPLTVTSAQKNPTAFYLCASSIMGVYNEQFFGPGTRLTVL.

The CDR3 is CASKSMRGNTGELFF. In DNA, the CDR3 is TGTGCCAGCAAAAGTATGAGGGGGAACACCGGGGAGCTGTTTTTT. The chain carries TRBV7-2 and TRBJ2-2; the D call may be TRBD1 or TRBD2 (5 bases each). Between the trimmed V and J ends, which lost 7 bases and 1 base, there was a span of 13 bases. Germline V CDR1 and CDR2: SGHTA, FQGNSA. The CDR3 extends over 15 amino acids.

The chain combines TRBV24-1 with TRBJ1-2; tentative D call: TRBD1 (6 bases). Germline-derived CDR1 and CDR2 are KGHDR and SFDVKD. Trimming took 4 bases from V and 6 from J, leaving 14 bases between them. The CDR3 runs 14 residues. CDR3 sequence reads: CATSDNRDTHGYTF. The CDR3 coding sequence is TGTGCCACCAGTGACAACAGGGATACGCATGGCTACACCTTC.

The chain recombines TRBV5-1 with TRBJ2-2; D possibly corresponds to TRBD1 (7 bases). Per germline, CDR1 SGHRS and CDR2 YFSETQ. The CDR3 has 13 residues. With 4 bases removed from V and 5 bases from J, the gap between germline ends came to 9 bases. The CDR3 DNA reads as TGCGCCAGCAGCCCAGGGGGGACCGGGGAGCTGTTTTTT. Translated: CASSPGGTGELFF.

This clone has only a few counts. The chain carries TRBV5-4 and TRBJ2-1; D is possibly TRBD1 or TRBD2 (5 bases each). The CDR3 has 14 amino acids. Trimming took off 0 bases at V and 7 bases at J, with 11 bases between the two ends. Germline assignment: CDR1 SGHNT and CDR2 YYREEE (reference sequence). The CDR3 reads CASSLDRWGNEQFF. DNA of the CDR3: TGTGCCAGCAGCTTGGACAGGTGGGGGAATGAGCAGTTCTTC.

The V and J genes are TRBV4-1 and TRBJ2-1; TRBD1 matches 8 bases. V dropped 3 bases and J dropped 7; count of bases not matched to a gene: 11. This CDR3 has 16 amino acids. CDR1 and CDR2 from the germline V gene are MGHRA and YSYEKL. The CDR3 loop is CASSHPSKDRANEQFF. The DNA for the CDR3 is TGCGCCAGCAGCCATCCCTCAAAGGACAGGGCTAATGAGCAGTTCTTC.

V is TRBV6-2 or TRBV6-3 and J is TRBJ1-2; the D gene is possibly TRBD1 (5 bases). Trimming shortened V by 5 bases and J by 4 bases, and 11 bases separated the two germline ends. Germline CDR1 and CDR2: MNHEY and SVGEGT. This CDR3 comprises 13 residues. The CDR3 nucleotides read TGTGCCAGCAGTCCCGGGACTTTCTATGGCTACACCTTC. Translated: CASSPGTFYGYTF.

This chain joins TRBV2 and TRBJ1-4; D remains ambiguous. V gave up 0 bases and J gave up 8 bases, with 13 bases separating them. CDR3 size: 15 residues. CDR1 is SNHLY and CDR2 is FYNNEI in the germline V gene. CDR3 coding DNA: TGTGCCAGCAGTGAAGCGCTTGGGAGTGGGGAAAAACTGTTTTTT. Protein: CASSEALGSGEKLFF.

The V and J genes are TRBV10-1 and TRBJ1-2, with D tentatively TRBD1 (6 bases). CDR1 is WNHNN, CDR2 SYGVQD, per germline (reference sequence). Between the trimmed V and J ends, which lost 2 bases and 8 bases, there was a span of 12 bases. The CDR3 loop spans 13 amino acids. This chain's CDR3 is CASSENRVDGYTF. CDR3 DNA: TGCGCCAGCAGTGAGAACAGGGTAGACGGCTACACCTTC.

The chain's CDR3 is CASSLGTSSQYF. As DNA, the CDR3 is TGTGCCAGCAGCCTGGGGACTTCCTCGCAGTATTTT. The rearrangement links TRBV11-3 to TRBJ2-3; tentatively, D is TRBD2 (6 bases). This CDR3 spans 12 amino acids. V was cut by 5 bases and J by 10 bases, with 13 bases left in between. CDR1 and CDR2 from the germline V gene are SGHNT and YENEEA.